This T cell receptor (beta chain) emerged from a study of cytomegalovirus exposure and HLA in healthy donors. Notes on the study in general: HLA restriction was apparent for most CMV-associated TCR beta chains in a later analysis.

A word on this clone: Its antigen remains unidentified.

Primers for the PCR totalled 60 Vbeta and 13 Jbeta. The repertoire was sequenced with immunoSEQ multiplex PCR; TCRdb's copy has only in-frame clones and lacks some. Its clone listing holds 150,000 to 250,000 clones. The germline gives CDR1 LNHDA, CDR2 SQIVND (reference sequence). V lost 2 bases, J lost 5 bases, and 16 bases lay in between. CDR3 length: 16 amino acids. The V gene is TRBV19, the J gene TRBJ1-5; unclear D gene. Sequencing was done on a sample of PBMCs. This clonotype was sampled from a boy younger than 18 in good health and CMV-seronegative. This chain's CDR3 is CASSIMRPKGDQPQHF. In DNA form, the CDR3 reads TGTGCCAGTAGTATAATGAGACCGAAAGGAGATCAGCCCCAGCATTTT.